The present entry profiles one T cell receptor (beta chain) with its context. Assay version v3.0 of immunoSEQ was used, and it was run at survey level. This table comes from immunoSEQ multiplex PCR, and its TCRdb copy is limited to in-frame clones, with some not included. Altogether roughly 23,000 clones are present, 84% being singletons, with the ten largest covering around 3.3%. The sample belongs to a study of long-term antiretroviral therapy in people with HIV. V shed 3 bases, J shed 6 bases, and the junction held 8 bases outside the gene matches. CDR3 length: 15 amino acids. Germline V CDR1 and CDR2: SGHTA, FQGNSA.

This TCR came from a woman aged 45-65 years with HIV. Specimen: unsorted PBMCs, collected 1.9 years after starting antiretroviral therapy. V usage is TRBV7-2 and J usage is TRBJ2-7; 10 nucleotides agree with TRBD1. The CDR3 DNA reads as TGTGCCAGCAGCTTTAGACAGGGGGCTCTTGGCGAGCAGTACTTC. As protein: CASSFRQGALGEQYF.